This T cell receptor (beta chain) was recovered during a study of blood T cells in healthy people across ages. Study-level results: Strong correlation existed between TCR beta diversity and naive T cell percentage. Roughly linear declines in TCR beta diversity per million T cells occurred with age. The study regarded diversity estimates from one million T cells as underestimates.

Details on this clonotype: Its antigen is not known.

The second PCR ran about 6 to 11 cycles with a sample-barcoded 5' primer and J-beta primers. MiXCR, run by TCRdb on the 5' RACE reads, gives a single entry per CDR3 protein. The sample lists almost 800,000 distinct CDR3 sequences, over 45% seen once, with about 20% in the top ten. With V trimmed by 1 base and J by 6 bases, 10 bases remained unmatched. The CDR3 runs 16 residues. Germline CDR1 is SGHTA and CDR2 is FQGNSA. The chain uses TRBV7-2 and TRBJ2-3; the match to TRBD2 covers 7 bases. Input material: blood. The origin of this receptor is a man aged 25-45 years in good health. In DNA, the CDR3 is TGTGCCAGCAGCTTAGTCGGCGGCGGGAGTGGGGATACGCAGTATTTT. Translation gives CASSLVGGGSGDTQYF.